The 32 T cell receptor beta chains presented below share a single source sample, sequenced in a study of blood T cell repertoires in COVID-19. Data came from immunoSEQ multiplex PCR; TCRdb stores just in-frame clones and leaves some out. The sample carries under 200,000 clones, 80% recorded once. The sample comprised peripheral blood. All receptors derive from a man aged 70 or older with active or convalescent COVID-19.

Only one count was recorded for this clone. This chain connects TRBV5-1 to TRBJ2-1; 10 nucleotides match TRBD2. CDR3 length equals 15 residues. Losses at the gene ends were 1 base for V and 9 bases for J; bases not matched to a gene: 7. Germline-derived CDR1 and CDR2 are SGHRS and YFSETQ. For the CDR3, the DNA is TGCGCCAGCAGCTTGCTCTCTAGCGGGAGTTTTGAGCAGTTCTTC. It encodes CASSLLSSGSFEQFF.

The rearrangement uses TRBV27 and TRBJ1-1; unclear D gene. Germline V gene lookup returns CDR1 MNHEY and CDR2 SMNVEV (reference sequence). V lost 1 base and J lost 4, with 10 bases in between. There are 14 residues in the CDR3. Written as DNA, the CDR3 is TGTGCCAGCAGTTTATTTCGGGGATCCACTGAAGCTTTCTTT. Translation gives CASSLFRGSTEAFF.

This clone came up once. The rearrangement links TRBV30 to TRBJ2-7; no reliable D call. Germline lookup yields CDR1 GTSNPN and CDR2 SVGIG (reference sequence). The V and J ends lost 2 bases and 6 bases respectively, with 20 bases between them. The CDR3 consists of 15 residues. This chain's CDR3 is CAWSYRRRPTSEQYF. The CDR3, as DNA: TGTGCCTGGAGTTACCGCCGGAGACCTACTTCCGAGCAGTACTTC. Full variable domain (remainder filled in from reference TRBV30 and TRBJ2-7): SQTIHQWPATLVQPVGSPLSLECTVEGTSNPNLYWYRQAAGRGLQLLFYSVGIGQISSEVPQNLSASRPQDRQFILSSKKLLLSDSGFYLCAWSYRRRPTSEQYFGPGTRLTVT.

The rearrangement uses TRBV19 and TRBJ1-2, with 9 bases lining up with TRBD1. The CDR3 loop spans 14 amino acids. Germline CDR1 LNHDA, CDR2 SQIVND (reference sequence). J was trimmed by 3 bases and V by 5 bases; bases with no gene match: 4. In nucleotides, the CDR3 is TGTGCCAGTAGTTCGACAGGGGGTGACTATGGCTACACCTTC. This gives the protein CASSSTGGDYGYTF.

The chain recombines TRBV12-5 with TRBJ1-2; 9 nucleotides agree with TRBD1. CDR3 length: 14 residues. After removal of 5 bases from V and 2 bases from J, the junction contained 3 bases not matched to a gene. The germline CDR1 and CDR2 sequences are LGHNT and FRNRAP. The CDR3 loop is CASGRTGANYGYTF. CDR3 bases: TGTGCTAGTGGTCGGACAGGGGCCAACTATGGCTACACCTTC.

The rearrangement joins TRBV29-1 to TRBJ1-2; a possible D gene is TRBD1 (6 bases). This CDR3 region has 13 residues. Trimming took 4 bases from V and 2 from J, leaving 11 bases between them. Germline V gene sequence: CDR1 SQVTM, CDR2 ANQGSEA. CDR3 in amino acids: CSVGDNPNYGYTF. The CDR3 region has the DNA TGCAGCGTTGGGGACAACCCCAACTATGGCTACACCTTC. The full variable domain, in which reference TRBV29-1 and TRBJ1-2 provide the parts outside the CDR3, is SAVISQKPSRDICQRGTSLTIQCQVDSQVTMMFWYRQQPGQSLTLIATANQGSEATYESGFVIDKFPISRPNLTFSTLTVSNMSPEDSSIYLCSVGDNPNYGYTFGSGTRLTVV.

V usage is TRBV6-6 and J usage is TRBJ1-1; possible D gene TRBD1, 6 bases. Germline V CDR1 and CDR2: MNHNY, SVGAGI (reference sequence). The V end was cut by 2 bases, the J end by 6 bases, with 7 bases between. The CDR3 is 12 residues long. The CDR3 loop is CASSYGGPEAFF. The CDR3 DNA reads as TGTGCCAGCAGTTACGGGGGCCCTGAAGCTTTCTTT.

The chain recombines TRBV18 with TRBJ1-2; no firm D call. The CDR3 covers 12 residues. Germline loops: CDR1 KGHSH, CDR2 LQKENI. Trimming left V 3 bases short and J 4 bases short, with 6 bases between. CDR3 bases: TGTGCCAGCTCACCCCCGGGCTATGGCTACACCTTC. It translates to CASSPPGYGYTF.

The genes are TRBV18 and TRBJ2-2; TRBD1 aligns across 11 bases. Germline trimming cut 2 bases from V and 4 bases from J; bases unmatched to any gene: 0. The germline V gene encodes CDR1 KGHSH and CDR2 LQKENI. The CDR3 runs 15 residues. In DNA form, the CDR3 reads TGTGCCAGCTCACCAGGGACAGGGGGCACCGGGGAGCTGTTTTTT. It yields the protein CASSPGTGGTGELFF.

The chain links TRBV12-3 or TRBV12-4 to TRBJ1-2, with D maybe TRBD1 (6 bases). This CDR3 is 12 amino acids long. The germline V and J ends were trimmed by 3 bases and 10 bases, with 12 bases remaining between them. The CDR3 nucleotides are TGTGCCAGCAGTTTTCCGACAGGCGACTACACCTTC. Amino acids: CASSFPTGDYTF.

The rearrangement links TRBV25-1 to TRBJ1-5; maybe TRBD1 (6 bases). CDR3 length: 14 amino acids. Germline V gene data show CDR1 as MGHDK and CDR2 as SYGVNS. Trimming stripped 6 bases from V and 5 bases from J, with 14 bases between. Here the CDR3 DNA reads TGTGCCAGCAGGGAACCAGGGGACCATCAGCCCCAGCATTTT. As protein: CASREPGDHQPQHF.

This clone has more than one count but fewer than ten. The V call is TRBV27, the J call TRBJ1-1, with 9 bases aligning to TRBD1. CDR3 length: 13 amino acids. The germline gives CDR1 MNHEY, CDR2 SMNVEV (reference sequence). Losses at the gene ends were 5 bases for V and 7 bases for J; bases not matched to a gene: 5. The CDR3 sequence: CASSHGTGIEAFF. CDR3 nucleotides: TGTGCCAGCAGTCACGGGACAGGGATTGAAGCTTTCTTT.

This clone was seen a few times. CDR3 sequence (DNA): TGCAGTGCTAGTCTTGGGCCAGACTCCTATAATTCACCCCTCCACTTT. It codes for CSASLGPDSYNSPLHF. This sequence joins TRBV20-1 and TRBJ1-6; unclear D gene. The length of the CDR3 is 16 residues. Germline V CDR1 and CDR2: DFQATT, SNEGSKA (reference sequence). Trimming stripped 3 bases from V and 0 bases from J, with 12 bases between.

The V and J genes are TRBV5-1 and TRBJ2-2; a weak D match, TRBD1 (6 bases). The CDR3 length is 14 residues. The germline V gene has CDR1 SGHRS and CDR2 YFSETQ. V lost 4 bases and J 1 base, leaving 8 bases between the germline ends. CDR3 coding DNA: TGCGCCAGCAGCCTGACAGGGAACACCGGGGAGCTGTTTTTT. This translates into CASSLTGNTGELFF. The full variable domain, rest sourced from reference TRBV5-1 and TRBJ2-2, is KAGVTQTPRYLIKTRGQQVTLSCSPISGHRSVSWYQQTPGQGLQFLFEYFSETQRNKGNFPGRFSGRQFSNSRSEMNVSTLELGDSALYLCASSLTGNTGELFFGEGSRLTVL.

The J gene is TRBJ1-2, the V gene TRBV21-1. TRBV21-1 is assigned pseudogene status. The length of the CDR3 is 14 residues. CDR3 residues: CASSKVIKRDGYTF. The CDR3 DNA reads as TGTGCCAGCAGCAAAGTAATTAAGAGGGATGGCTACACCTTC.

V usage is TRBV2 and J usage is TRBJ1-1; D is unresolved. The CDR3 has 13 amino acids. CDR1 is SNHLY, CDR2 FYNNEI, per germline. V lost 6 bases to trimming and J lost 0 bases, with 8 bases between them. CDR3 DNA: TGTGCCAGCAGGGCCCAGGTGAACACTGAAGCTTTCTTT. Protein sequence: CASRAQVNTEAFF.

The chain links TRBV6-5 to TRBJ2-7; 7 bases agree with TRBD2. Unmatched junction bases numbered 5, after V lost 7 bases and J lost 2 bases. The CDR3 has 13 residues. The germline V gene has CDR1 MNHEY and CDR2 SVGAGI. CDR3 amino acids: CASTVGRAYEQYF. CDR3 in DNA: TGTGCCAGCACCGTAGGGAGGGCCTACGAGCAGTACTTC.

The CDR3 coding sequence is TGTGCTAGTGGCCCCGGGACAGCTAATGAAAAACTGTTTTTT. It translates to CASGPGTANEKLFF. The chain joins TRBV12-5 to TRBJ1-4; 7 nucleotides match TRBD1. There are 14 residues in the CDR3. J lost 3 bases, V lost 6 bases, and 4 bases had no gene match. Germline V gives CDR1 LGHNT, CDR2 FRNRAP.

The chain couples TRBV7-2 to TRBJ1-6, with D unclear. The germline V and J ends were trimmed by 3 bases and 5 bases, with 8 bases remaining between them. Germline CDR1 is SGHTA and CDR2 is FQGNSA. The CDR3 length is 14 residues. CDR3 sequence reads: CASSFPGNNSPLHF. CDR3 nucleotide sequence: TGTGCCAGCAGCTTCCCGGGTAATAATTCACCCCTCCACTTT.

The chain carries TRBV29-1 and TRBJ2-3; 12 nucleotides match TRBD2. The CDR3 runs to 16 residues. Losses at the gene ends were 4 bases for V and 1 base for J; bases not matched to a gene: 6. Germline V gene sequence: CDR1 SQVTM, CDR2 ANQGSEA. DNA of the CDR3: TGCAGCGTTGCGCGGCTAGCGGGAGGGCGCACAGATACGCAGTATTTT. This sequence encodes CSVARLAGGRTDTQYF.

V usage is TRBV29-1 and J usage is TRBJ2-1, with TRBD1 matching over 10 bases. Germline lookup yields CDR1 SQVTM and CDR2 ANQGSEA. Trimming cost V 2 bases and J 7 bases; bases outside gene matches: 8. This CDR3 contains 15 residues. The CDR3 DNA is TGCAGCGTTGAAAAGGGGACAGGGGCAACGAATGAGCAGTTCTTC. Translating it yields CSVEKGTGATNEQFF.

The chain uses TRBV5-5 and TRBJ1-2; D may be TRBD1 (5 bases). Germline CDR1 is SGHKS and CDR2 is YYEKEE (reference sequence). This CDR3 is built from 13 residues. Between the trimmed V and J ends, which lost 2 bases and 3 bases, there was a span of 8 bases. CDR3 amino acids: CASSFQGDYGYTF. The CDR3 region has the DNA TGTGCCAGCAGCTTCCAGGGTGACTATGGCTACACCTTC.

This clone was recorded a few times. The sample carries other DNA sequences with the same CDR3. The chain joins TRBV5-1 to TRBJ1-1, with 8 bases identical to TRBD1. Germline V lookup: CDR1 SGHRS, CDR2 YFSETQ. After removal of 4 bases from V and 1 base from J, the junction contained 3 bases not matched to a gene. The length of the CDR3 is 14 residues. The CDR3 region has the DNA TGCGCCAGCAGCCCCGGGACAGGGAACACTGAAGCTTTCTTT. It is translated as CASSPGTGNTEAFF.

The gene calls are TRBV6-5 and TRBJ1-6, with no clear D. Germline lookup yields CDR1 MNHEY and CDR2 SVGAGI. The CDR3 has 12 residues. Trimming pared 7 bases from V and 9 bases from J, leaving 10 bases between. The CDR3 DNA follows: TGTGCCAGCACCCTACAGAGTTCACCCCTCCACTTT. Its translation: CASTLQSSPLHF.

The chain carries TRBV6-5 and TRBJ2-7, with 12 bases that match TRBD2. This CDR3 region has 15 residues. Unmatched junction bases numbered 3, after V lost 4 bases and J lost 2 bases. Germline V gives CDR1 MNHEY, CDR2 SVGAGI. The CDR3 region has the DNA TGTGCCAGCAGTTCACTAGCGGGGGGACCCTACGAGCAGTACTTC. It encodes CASSSLAGGPYEQYF.

The rearrangement joins TRBV19 to TRBJ2-7; D gene uncertain. The CDR3 runs to 13 residues. Germline-derived CDR1 and CDR2 are LNHDA and SQIVND (reference sequence). Trimming took 1 base from V and 7 from J, leaving 11 bases between them. The chain's CDR3 is CASSIGLEWEQYF. As DNA, the CDR3 is TGTGCCAGTAGTATAGGCCTTGAGTGGGAGCAGTACTTC.

The V gene is TRBV12-3 or TRBV12-4, the J gene TRBJ2-1, with D possibly being TRBD2 (6 bases). CDR3 length: 12 amino acids. V was clipped by 6 bases and J by 9 bases, with 12 bases between them. CDR3 in amino acids: CASSRLEGEQFF. CDR3 sequence (DNA): TGTGCCAGCAGCCGACTAGAGGGTGAGCAGTTCTTC.

V and J are TRBV25-1 and TRBJ1-6, with unresolved D. CDR3 length equals 16 residues. Trimming pared 5 bases from V and 5 bases from J, leaving 16 bases between. Germline V gives CDR1 MGHDK, CDR2 SYGVNS. The CDR3, as DNA: TGTGCCAGCAGTAACACCGGCCTGACAAATAATTCACCCCTCCACTTT. It encodes CASSNTGLTNNSPLHF.

This rearrangement joins TRBV4-1 to TRBJ1-1; 7 positions agree with TRBD1. This CDR3 has 14 residues. V lost 2 bases and J lost 6; bases outside the gene matches: 6. Germline lookup yields CDR1 MGHRA and CDR2 YSYEKL. CDR3 sequence reads: CASSQSDRVAEAFF. The CDR3 DNA follows: TGCGCCAGCAGCCAAAGTGACAGGGTGGCTGAAGCTTTCTTT.

This clone was observed once. The V gene is TRBV7-2, the J gene TRBJ1-2; perhaps TRBD1 as D (6 bases). The CDR3 consists of 16 residues. CDR1 and CDR2 (germline): SGHTA, FQGNSA. V was pared by 1 base and J by 2 bases, with 14 bases between. This chain's CDR3 is CASSLVSGVINYGYTF. CDR3 nucleotides: TGTGCCAGCAGCTTAGTTTCAGGGGTGATAAACTATGGCTACACCTTC.

This clone turned up a few times. This chain links TRBV19 with TRBJ2-7, with D tentatively TRBD2 (6 bases). CDR3 length equals 17 residues. V shed 0 bases and J shed 3 bases, with 18 bases lying between them. CDR1 is LNHDA, CDR2 SQIVND, per germline (reference sequence). CDR3 DNA: TGTGCCAGTAGTATAGATTCGATTGGAGGGGTTGACTACGAGCAGTACTTC. It codes for CASSIDSIGGVDYEQYF.

The chain links TRBV18 to TRBJ2-1, with 13 bases that match TRBD2. Germline lookup yields CDR1 KGHSH and CDR2 LQKENI. This CDR3 contains 14 residues. The ends lost 4 bases at V and 9 bases at J; junction bases unmatched: 3. CDR3 region: CASSRTSGSSEQFF. The DNA for the CDR3 is TGTGCCAGCTCACGGACTAGCGGGAGTAGTGAGCAGTTCTTC.